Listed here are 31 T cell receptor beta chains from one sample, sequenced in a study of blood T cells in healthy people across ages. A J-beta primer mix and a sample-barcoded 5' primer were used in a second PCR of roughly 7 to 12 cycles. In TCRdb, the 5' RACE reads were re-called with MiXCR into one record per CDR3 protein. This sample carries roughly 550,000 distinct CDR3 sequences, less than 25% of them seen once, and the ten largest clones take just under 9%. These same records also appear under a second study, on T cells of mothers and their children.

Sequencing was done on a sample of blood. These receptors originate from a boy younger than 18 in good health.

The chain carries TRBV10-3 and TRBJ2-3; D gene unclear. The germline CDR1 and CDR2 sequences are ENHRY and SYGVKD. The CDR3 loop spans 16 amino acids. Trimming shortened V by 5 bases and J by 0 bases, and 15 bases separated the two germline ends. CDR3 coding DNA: TGTGCCATCAGTCCCTCTACAGCTTCTAGCACAGATACGCAGTATTTT. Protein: CAISPSTASSTDTQYF.

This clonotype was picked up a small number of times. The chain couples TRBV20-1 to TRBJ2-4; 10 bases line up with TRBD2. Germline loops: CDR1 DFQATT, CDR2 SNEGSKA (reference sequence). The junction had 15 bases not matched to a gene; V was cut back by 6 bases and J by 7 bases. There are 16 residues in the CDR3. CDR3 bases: TGCAGTGCCCGACATCCCAGCGGGGGGGCCTCGAACATTCAGTACTTC. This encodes CSARHPSGGASNIQYF.

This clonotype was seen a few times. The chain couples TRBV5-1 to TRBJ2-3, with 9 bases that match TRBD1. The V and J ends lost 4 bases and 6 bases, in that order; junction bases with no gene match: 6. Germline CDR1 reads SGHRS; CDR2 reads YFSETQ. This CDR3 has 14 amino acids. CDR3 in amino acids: CASSTTGGLDTQYF. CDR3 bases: TGCGCCAGCAGCACGACAGGGGGACTGGATACGCAGTATTTT. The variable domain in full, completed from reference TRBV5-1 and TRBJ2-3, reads KAGVTQTPRYLIKTRGQQVTLSCSPISGHRSVSWYQQTPGQGLQFLFEYFSETQRNKGNFPGRFSGRQFSNSRSEMNVSTLELGDSALYLCASSTTGGLDTQYFGPGTRLTVL.

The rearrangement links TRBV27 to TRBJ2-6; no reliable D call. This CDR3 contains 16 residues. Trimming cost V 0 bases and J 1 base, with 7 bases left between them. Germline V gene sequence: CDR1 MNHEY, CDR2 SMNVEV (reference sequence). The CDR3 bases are TGTGCCAGCAGTTTATCGTCGGTTTCTGGGGCCAACGTCCTGACTTTC. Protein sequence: CASSLSSVSGANVLTF.

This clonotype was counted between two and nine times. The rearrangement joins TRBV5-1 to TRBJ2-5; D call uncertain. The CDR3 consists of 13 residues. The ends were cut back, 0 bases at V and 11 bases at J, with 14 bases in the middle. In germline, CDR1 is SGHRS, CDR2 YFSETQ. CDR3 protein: CASSLDHSYEQYF. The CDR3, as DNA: TGCGCCAGCAGCTTGGACCACTCCTATGAGCAGTACTTC.

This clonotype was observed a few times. The CDR3 loop is CASSHRRVPNEQFF. The CDR3 nucleotides read TGTGCCAGCAGCCATCGCCGGGTCCCCAATGAGCAGTTCTTC. J is TRBJ2-1 and V is TRBV7-2; D unclear. Trimming removed 5 bases from V and 6 bases from J, with 14 bases in between. Germline loops: CDR1 SGHTA, CDR2 FQGNSA. The CDR3 spans 14 residues.

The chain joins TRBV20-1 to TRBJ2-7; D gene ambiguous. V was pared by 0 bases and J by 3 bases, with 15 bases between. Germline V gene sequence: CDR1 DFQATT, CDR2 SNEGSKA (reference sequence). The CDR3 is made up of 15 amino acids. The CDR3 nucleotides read TGCAGTGCTAGAGATCGCGGAAAACTTGACTACGAGCAGTACTTC. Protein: CSARDRGKLDYEQYF.

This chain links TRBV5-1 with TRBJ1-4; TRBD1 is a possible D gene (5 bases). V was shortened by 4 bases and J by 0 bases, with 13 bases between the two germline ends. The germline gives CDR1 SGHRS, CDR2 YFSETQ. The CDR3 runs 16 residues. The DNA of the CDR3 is TGCGCCAGCAGCAAGACGACAGTCGCAACTAATGAAAAACTGTTTTTT. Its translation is CASSKTTVATNEKLFF.

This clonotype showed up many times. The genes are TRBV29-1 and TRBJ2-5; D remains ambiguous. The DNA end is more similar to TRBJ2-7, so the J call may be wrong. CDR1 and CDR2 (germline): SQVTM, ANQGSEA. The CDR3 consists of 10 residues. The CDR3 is CSVGSHEQYF. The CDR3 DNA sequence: TGCAGCGTTGGTAGCCACGAGCAGTACTTC.

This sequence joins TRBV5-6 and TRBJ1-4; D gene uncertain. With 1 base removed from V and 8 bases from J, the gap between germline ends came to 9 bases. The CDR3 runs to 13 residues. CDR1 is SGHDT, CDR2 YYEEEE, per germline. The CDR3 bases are TGTGCCAGCAGCTTGAGAGGGAACGAAAAACTGTTTTTT. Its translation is CASSLRGNEKLFF.

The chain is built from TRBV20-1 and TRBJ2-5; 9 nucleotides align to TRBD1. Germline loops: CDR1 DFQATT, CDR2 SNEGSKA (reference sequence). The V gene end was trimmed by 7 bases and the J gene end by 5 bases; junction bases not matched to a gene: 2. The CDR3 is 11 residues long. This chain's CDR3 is CSGDRAETQYF. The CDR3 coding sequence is TGCAGTGGGGACAGGGCCGAGACCCAGTACTTC.

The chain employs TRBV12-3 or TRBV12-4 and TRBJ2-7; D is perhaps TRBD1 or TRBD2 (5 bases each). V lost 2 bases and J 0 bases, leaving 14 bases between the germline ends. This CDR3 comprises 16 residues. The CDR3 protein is CASSLPGRLSSYEQYF. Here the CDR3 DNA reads TGTGCCAGCAGTTTACCGGGACGCTTAAGCTCCTACGAGCAGTACTTC.

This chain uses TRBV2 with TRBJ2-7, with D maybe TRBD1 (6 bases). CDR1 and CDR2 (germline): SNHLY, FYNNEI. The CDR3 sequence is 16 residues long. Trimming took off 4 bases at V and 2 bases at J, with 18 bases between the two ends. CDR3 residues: CASSAYVGDNPYEQYF. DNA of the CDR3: TGTGCCAGCAGTGCATATGTGGGGGACAACCCCTACGAGCAGTACTTC. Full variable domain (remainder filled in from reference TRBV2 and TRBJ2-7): EPEVTQTPSHQVTQMGQEVILRCVPISNHLYFYWYRQILGQKVEFLVSFYNNEISEKSEIFDDQFSVERPDGSNFTLKIRSTKLEDSAMYFCASSAYVGDNPYEQYFGPGTRLTVT.

CDR3: CASSQDSRSANEKLFF. The CDR3 DNA follows: TGCGCCAGCAGCCAAGATTCCAGGTCCGCTAATGAAAAACTGTTTTTT. The chain employs TRBV4-3 and TRBJ1-4; D unclear. The ends were cut back, 0 bases at V and 3 bases at J, with 11 bases in the middle. The CDR3 spans 16 residues. Germline V gives CDR1 LGHNA, CDR2 YSLEER.

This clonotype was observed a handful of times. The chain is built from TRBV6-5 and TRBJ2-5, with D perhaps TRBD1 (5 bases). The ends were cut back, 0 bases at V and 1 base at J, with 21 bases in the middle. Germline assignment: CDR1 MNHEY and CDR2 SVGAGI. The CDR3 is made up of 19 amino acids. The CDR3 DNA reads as TGTGCCAGCAGTTACTCGAGTCCCTGGGTGGGGCAGGGCCAAGAGACCCAGTACTTC. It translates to CASSYSSPWVGQGQETQYF.

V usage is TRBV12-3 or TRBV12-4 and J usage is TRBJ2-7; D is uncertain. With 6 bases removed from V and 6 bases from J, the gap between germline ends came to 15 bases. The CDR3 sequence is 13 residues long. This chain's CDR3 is CASRGLSSGEQYF. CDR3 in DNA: TGTGCCAGCAGGGGCCTAAGTTCTGGCGAGCAGTACTTC.

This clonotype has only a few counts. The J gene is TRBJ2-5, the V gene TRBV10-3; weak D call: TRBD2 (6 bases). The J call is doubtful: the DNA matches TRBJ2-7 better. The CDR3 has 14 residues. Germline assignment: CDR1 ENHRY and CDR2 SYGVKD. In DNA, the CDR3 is TGTGCCATCAGTGACCCCGGAGGGGCCTACGAGCAGTACTTC. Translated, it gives CAISDPGGAYEQYF.

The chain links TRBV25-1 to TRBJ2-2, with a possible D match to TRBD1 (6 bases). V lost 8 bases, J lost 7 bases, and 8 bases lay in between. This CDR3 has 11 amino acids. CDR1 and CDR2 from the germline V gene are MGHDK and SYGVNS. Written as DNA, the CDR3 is TGTGCCAGCGGGACAATCGGGGAGCTGTTTTTT. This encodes CASGTIGELFF.

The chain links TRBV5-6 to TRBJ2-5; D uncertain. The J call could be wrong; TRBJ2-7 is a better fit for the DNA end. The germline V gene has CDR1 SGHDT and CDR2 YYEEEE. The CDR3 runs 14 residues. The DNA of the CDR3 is TGTGCCAGCAGCTTGGGGCAGGCATACTACGAGCAGTACTTC. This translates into CASSLGQAYYEQYF.

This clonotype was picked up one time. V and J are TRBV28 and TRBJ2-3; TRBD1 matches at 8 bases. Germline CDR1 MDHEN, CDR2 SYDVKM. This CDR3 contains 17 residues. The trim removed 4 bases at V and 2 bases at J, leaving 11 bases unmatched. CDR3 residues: CASSSGQGGWVTDTQYF. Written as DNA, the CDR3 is TGTGCCAGCAGTTCCGGACAGGGAGGTTGGGTCACAGATACGCAGTATTTT.

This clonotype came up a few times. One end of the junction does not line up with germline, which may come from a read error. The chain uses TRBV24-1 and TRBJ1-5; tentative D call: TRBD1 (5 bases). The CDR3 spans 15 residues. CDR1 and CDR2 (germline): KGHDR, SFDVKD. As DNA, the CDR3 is TGTGCCGCCAGTGAAACCGACAGTGAAAGTCAGCCCCAGCGTTTT. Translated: CAASETDSESQPQRF.

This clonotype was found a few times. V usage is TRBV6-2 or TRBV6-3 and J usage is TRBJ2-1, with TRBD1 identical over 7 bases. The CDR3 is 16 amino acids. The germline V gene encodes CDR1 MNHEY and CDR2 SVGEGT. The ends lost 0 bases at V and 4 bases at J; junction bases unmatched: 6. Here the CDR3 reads CASSYSNIRGYNEQFF. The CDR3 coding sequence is TGTGCCAGCAGTTACTCGAATATCAGGGGGTACAATGAGCAGTTCTTC.

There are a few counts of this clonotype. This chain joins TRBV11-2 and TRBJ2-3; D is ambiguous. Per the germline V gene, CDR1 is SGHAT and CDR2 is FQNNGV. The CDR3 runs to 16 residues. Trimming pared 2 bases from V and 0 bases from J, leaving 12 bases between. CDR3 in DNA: TGTGCCAGCAGCTTATGGGTTCGGTCTAGCACAGATACGCAGTATTTT. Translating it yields CASSLWVRSSTDTQYF.

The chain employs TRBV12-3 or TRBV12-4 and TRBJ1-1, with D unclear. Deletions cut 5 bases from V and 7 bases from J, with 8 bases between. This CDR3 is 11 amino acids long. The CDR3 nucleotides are TGTGCCAGCAGTACTGCATATGAAGCTTTCTTT. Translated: CASSTAYEAFF.

CDR3 sequence: CATPRETQYF. As DNA, the CDR3 is TGTGCCACCCCCCGTGAGACCCAGTACTTC. The V and J genes are TRBV24-1 and TRBJ2-5; D not certain. Germline CDR1 reads KGHDR; CDR2 reads SFDVKD. The CDR3 is 10 amino acids. V was pared by 9 bases and J by 5 bases, with 6 bases between.

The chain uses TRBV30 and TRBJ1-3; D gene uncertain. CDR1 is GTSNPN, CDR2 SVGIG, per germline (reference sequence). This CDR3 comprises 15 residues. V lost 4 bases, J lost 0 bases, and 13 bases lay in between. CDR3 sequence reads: CAWTPTAVSGNTIYF. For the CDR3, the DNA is TGTGCCTGGACACCGACTGCCGTCTCTGGAAACACCATATATTTT.

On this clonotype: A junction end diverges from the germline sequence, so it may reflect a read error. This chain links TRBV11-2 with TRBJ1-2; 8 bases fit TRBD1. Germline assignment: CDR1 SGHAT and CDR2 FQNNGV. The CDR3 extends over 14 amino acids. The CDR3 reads CASSFGQGDYGYTF. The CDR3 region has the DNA TGTGCCAGCAGCTTTGGACAGGGCGACTACGGCTACACCTTC.

In DNA form, the CDR3 reads TGCAGTGCTAGAGTAGTAAACAGGCCCAACTATGGCTACACCTTC. It codes for CSARVVNRPNYGYTF. This chain connects TRBV20-1 to TRBJ1-2, with D possibly TRBD1 on 5 matching bases. V lost 1 base and J lost 2, with 14 bases in between. The germline V gene encodes CDR1 DFQATT and CDR2 SNEGSKA (reference sequence). The CDR3 covers 15 residues.

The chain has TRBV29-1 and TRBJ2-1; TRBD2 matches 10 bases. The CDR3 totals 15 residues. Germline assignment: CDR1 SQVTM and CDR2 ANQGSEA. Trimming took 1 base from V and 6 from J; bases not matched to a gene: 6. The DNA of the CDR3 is TGCAGCGTTGAAGGTACTAGCGGGACCCTCAATGAGCAGTTCTTC. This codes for CSVEGTSGTLNEQFF.

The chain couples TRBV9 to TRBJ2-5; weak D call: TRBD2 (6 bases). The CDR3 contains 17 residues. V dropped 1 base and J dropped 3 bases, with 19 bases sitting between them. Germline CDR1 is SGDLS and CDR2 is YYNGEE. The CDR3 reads CASSVLGGLTGKETQYF. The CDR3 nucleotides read TGTGCCAGCAGCGTATTAGGAGGGCTCACGGGTAAAGAGACCCAGTACTTC.

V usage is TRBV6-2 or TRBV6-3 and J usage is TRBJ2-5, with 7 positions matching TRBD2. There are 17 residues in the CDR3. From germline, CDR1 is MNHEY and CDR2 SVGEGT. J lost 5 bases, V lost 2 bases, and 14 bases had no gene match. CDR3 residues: CASSYTRSGEWRETQYF. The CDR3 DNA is TGTGCCAGCAGTTACACCCGCAGCGGGGAATGGCGTGAGACCCAGTACTTC.